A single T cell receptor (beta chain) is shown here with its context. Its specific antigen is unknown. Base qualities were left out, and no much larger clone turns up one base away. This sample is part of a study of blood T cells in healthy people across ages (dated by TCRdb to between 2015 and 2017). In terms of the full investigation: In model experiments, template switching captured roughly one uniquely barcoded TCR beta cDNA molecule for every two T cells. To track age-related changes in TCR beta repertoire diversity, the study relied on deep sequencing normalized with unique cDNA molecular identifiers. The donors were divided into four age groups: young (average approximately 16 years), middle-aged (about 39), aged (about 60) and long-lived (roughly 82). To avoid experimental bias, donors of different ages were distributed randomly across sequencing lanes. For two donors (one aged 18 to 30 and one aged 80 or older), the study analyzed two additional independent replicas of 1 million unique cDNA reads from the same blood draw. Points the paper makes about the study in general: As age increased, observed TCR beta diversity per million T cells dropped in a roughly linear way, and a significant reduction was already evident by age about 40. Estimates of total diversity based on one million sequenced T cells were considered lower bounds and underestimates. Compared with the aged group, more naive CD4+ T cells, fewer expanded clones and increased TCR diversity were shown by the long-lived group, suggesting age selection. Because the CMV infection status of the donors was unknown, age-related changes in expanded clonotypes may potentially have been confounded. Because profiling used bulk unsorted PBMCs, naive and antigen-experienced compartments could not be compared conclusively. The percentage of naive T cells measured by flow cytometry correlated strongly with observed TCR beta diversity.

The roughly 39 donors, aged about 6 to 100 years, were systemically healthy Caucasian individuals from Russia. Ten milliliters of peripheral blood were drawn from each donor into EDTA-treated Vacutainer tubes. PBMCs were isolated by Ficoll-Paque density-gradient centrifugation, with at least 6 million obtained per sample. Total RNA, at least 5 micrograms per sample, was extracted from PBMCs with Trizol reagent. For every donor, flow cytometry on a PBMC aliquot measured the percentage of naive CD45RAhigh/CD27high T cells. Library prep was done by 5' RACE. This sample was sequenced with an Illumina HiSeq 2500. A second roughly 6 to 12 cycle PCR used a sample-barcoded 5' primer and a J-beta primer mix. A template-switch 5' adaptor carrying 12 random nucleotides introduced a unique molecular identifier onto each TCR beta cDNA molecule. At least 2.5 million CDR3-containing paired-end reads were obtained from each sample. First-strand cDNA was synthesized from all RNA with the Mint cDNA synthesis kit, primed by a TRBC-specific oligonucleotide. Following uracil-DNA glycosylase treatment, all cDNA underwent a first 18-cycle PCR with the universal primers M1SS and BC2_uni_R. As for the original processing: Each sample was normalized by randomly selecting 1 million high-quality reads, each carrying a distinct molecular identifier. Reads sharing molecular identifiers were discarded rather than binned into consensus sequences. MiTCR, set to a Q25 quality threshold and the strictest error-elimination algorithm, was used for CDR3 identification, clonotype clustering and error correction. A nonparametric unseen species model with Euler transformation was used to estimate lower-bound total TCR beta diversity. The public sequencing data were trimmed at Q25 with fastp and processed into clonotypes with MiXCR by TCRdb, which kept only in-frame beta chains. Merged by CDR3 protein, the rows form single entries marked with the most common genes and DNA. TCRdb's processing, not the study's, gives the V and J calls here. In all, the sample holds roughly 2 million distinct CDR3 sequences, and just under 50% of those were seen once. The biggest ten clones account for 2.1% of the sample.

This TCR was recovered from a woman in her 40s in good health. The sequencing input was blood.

The CDR3: CASSPLPTWGGETEAFF. The nucleotide sequence is given as TGTGCCAGCTCACCACTCCCAACCTGGGGGGGGGAGACTGAAGCTTTCTTT. This sequence uses TRBV18 and TRBJ1-1; the D gene is possibly TRBD1, with 5 bases matching. The cysteine opens and the phenylalanine closes a CDR3 of 17 amino acids. Only CDR3 DNA is held: 51 bases, read in frame from base 1. V sheds 1 base and J sheds 5 bases, leaving 20 bases between their ends. From a lookup of the germline V gene, CDR1 and CDR2 are KGHSH and LQKENI.